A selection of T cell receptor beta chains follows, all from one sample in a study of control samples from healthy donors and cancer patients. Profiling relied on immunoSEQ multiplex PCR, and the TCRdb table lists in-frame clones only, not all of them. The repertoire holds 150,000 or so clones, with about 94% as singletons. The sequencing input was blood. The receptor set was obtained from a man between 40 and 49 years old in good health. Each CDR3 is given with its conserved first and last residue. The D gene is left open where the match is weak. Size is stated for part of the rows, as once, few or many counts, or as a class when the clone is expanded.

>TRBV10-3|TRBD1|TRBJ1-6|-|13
CATEDRESSPLHF
TGTGCCACCGAGGACAGGGAGAGTTCACCCCTCCACTTT
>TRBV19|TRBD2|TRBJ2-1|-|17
CASRPRASGTYYNEQFF
TGTGCCAGTAGGCCTAGGGCTAGCGGGACCTACTACAATGAGCAGTTCTTC
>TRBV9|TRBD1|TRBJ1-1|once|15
CASSPAPTGGTEAFF
TGTGCCAGCAGCCCAGCCCCTACAGGGGGCACTGAAGCTTTCTTT
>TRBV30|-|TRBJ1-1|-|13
CAWGLSMNTEAFF
TGTGCCTGGGGACTTAGCATGAACACTGAAGCTTTCTTT
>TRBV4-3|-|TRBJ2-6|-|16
CASSHWEADGANVLTF
TGCGCCAGCAGCCATTGGGAAGCCGATGGGGCCAACGTCCTGACTTTC
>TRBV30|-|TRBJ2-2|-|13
CAWSLTATGELFF
TGTGCCTGGAGTCTTACAGCCACCGGGGAGCTGTTTTTT
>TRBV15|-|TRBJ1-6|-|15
CATSREANGNSPLHF
TGTGCCACCAGCAGAGAGGCTAACGGTAATTCACCCCTCCACTTT
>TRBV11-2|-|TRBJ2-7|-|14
CASSLHPGLDEQYF
TGTGCCAGCAGCTTACATCCGGGATTGGACGAGCAGTACTTC
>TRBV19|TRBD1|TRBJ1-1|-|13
CASSSRQGHEAFF
TGTGCCAGTAGTTCCAGACAGGGCCATGAAGCTTTCTTT
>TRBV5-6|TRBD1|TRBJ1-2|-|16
CASSPRAGTGTIGYTF
TGTGCCAGCAGCCCAAGGGCCGGGACAGGGACGATTGGCTACACCTTC
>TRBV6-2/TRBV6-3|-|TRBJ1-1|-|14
CASSYTGLGTEAFF
TGTGCCAGCAGTTACACAGGGTTGGGCACTGAAGCTTTCTTT
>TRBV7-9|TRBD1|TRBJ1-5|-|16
CASSLAEAGGNQPQHF
TGTGCCAGCAGCTTAGCCGAGGCAGGGGGTAATCAGCCCCAGCATTTT
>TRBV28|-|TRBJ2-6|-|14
CASSLKAGANVLTF
TGTGCCAGCAGTTTAAAGGCTGGGGCCAACGTCCTGACTTTC
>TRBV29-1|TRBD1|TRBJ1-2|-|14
CSVGGTGGGYGYTF
TGCAGCGTTGGGGGGACAGGGGGCGGCTATGGCTACACCTTC
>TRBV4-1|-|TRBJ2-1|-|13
CASSQVVVGEQFF
TGCGCCAGCAGCCAAGTGGTAGTCGGTGAGCAGTTCTTC
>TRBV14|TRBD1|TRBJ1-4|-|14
CASSLTGGYEKLFF
TGTGCCAGCAGCCTGACAGGGGGTTATGAAAAACTGTTTTTT
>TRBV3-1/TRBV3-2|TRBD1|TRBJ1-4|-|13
CASSQISGGKLFF
TGTGCCAGCAGCCAGATCTCAGGGGGGAAACTGTTCTTT
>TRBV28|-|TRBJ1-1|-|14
CASSLVEGGTEAFF
TGTGCCAGCAGTTTAGTGGAGGGGGGCACTGAAGCTTTCTTT
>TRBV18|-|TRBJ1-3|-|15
CASSPGGSSGNTIYF
TGTGCCAGCTCACCGGGAGGTAGCTCTGGAAACACCATATATTTT
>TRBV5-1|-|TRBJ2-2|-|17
CASSLAGQDWYTGELFF
TGCGCCAGCAGCTTGGCGGGGCAGGATTGGTACACCGGGGAGCTGTTTTTT
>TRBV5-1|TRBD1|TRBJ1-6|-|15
CASSVQGAIRSPLHF
TGCGCCAGCAGCGTGCAGGGGGCGATAAGATCACCCCTCCACTTT
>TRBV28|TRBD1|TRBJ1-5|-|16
CASSDLEGAGNQPQHF
TGTGCCAGCAGTGACCTCGAGGGGGCCGGCAATCAGCCCCAGCATTTT
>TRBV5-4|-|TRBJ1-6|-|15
CASSFGRNSNSPLHF
TGTGCCAGCAGCTTTGGACGGAACTCTAATTCACCCCTCCACTTT
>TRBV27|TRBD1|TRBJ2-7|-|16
CASSPRPTGFSYEQYF
TGTGCCAGCAGTCCGCGCCCGACAGGGTTCTCCTACGAGCAGTACTTC
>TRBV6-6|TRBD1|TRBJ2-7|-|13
CASSIGQASEQYF
TGTGCCAGCAGTATAGGACAGGCGAGCGAGCAGTACTTC
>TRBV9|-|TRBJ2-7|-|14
CASSVSPQAREQYF
TGTGCCAGCAGCGTTTCCCCCCAGGCCCGGGAGCAGTACTTC
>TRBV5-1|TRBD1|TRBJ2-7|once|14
CASSLGTVGYEQYF
TGCGCCAGCAGCTTAGGGACAGTCGGTTACGAGCAGTACTTC
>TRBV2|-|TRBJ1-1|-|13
CASSAAEVTEAFF
TGTGCCAGCAGTGCTGCGGAGGTCACTGAAGCTTTCTTT
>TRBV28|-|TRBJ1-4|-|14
CASRMAGATEKLFF
TGTGCCAGCAGAATGGCAGGGGCAACCGAAAAACTGTTTTTT
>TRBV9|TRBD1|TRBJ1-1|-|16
CASSDRQGAVGTEAFF
TGTGCCAGCAGCGACAGACAGGGAGCTGTGGGCACTGAAGCTTTCTTT
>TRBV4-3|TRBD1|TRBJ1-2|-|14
CASRTTGTVGVYTF
TGCGCCAGCAGAACGACAGGGACCGTGGGTGTCTACACCTTC
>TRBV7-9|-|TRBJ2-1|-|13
CASRTGGLNEQFF
TGTGCCAGCAGGACCGGGGGGCTCAATGAGCAGTTCTTC
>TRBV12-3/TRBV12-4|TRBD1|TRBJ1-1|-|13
CASSRNRGTEAFF
TGTGCCAGCAGCCGAAACAGGGGGACTGAAGCTTTCTTT
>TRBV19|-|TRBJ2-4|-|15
CASSPSAGGQNIQYF
TGTGCCAGTAGTCCCAGCGCCGGGGGCCAAAACATTCAGTACTTC
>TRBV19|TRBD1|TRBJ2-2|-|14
CAGTGTGPSRGAVF
TGTGCCGGGACCGGGACAGGACCCTCCCGGGGAGCTGTTTTT
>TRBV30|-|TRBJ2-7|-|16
CAWSVSGRRILYEQYF
TGTGCCTGGAGTGTATCGGGGAGACGCATACTCTACGAGCAGTACTTC
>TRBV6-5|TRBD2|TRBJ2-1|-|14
CASSSRTSGPVQFF
TGTGCCAGCAGTTCTCGGACTAGCGGACCTGTTCAGTTCTTC
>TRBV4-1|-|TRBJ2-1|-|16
CASSHPAKSSYNEQFF
TGCGCCAGCAGCCACCCTGCGAAGAGCTCCTACAATGAGCAGTTCTTC
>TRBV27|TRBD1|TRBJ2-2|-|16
CASSSGTGLIAGELFF
TGTGCCAGCAGTTCCGGGACAGGGTTGATCGCCGGGGAGCTGTTTTTT
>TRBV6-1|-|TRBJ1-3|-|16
CASSEAWAGAGNTIYF
TGTGCCAGCAGTGAAGCGTGGGCAGGCGCAGGAAACACCATATATTTT
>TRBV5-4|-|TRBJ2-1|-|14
CASSFTASYNEQFF
TGTGCCAGCAGCTTCACCGCGTCCTACAATGAGCAGTTCTTC
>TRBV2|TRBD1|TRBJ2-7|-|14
CASSMGQTSYEQYF
TGTGCCAGCAGTATGGGACAGACATCCTACGAGCAGTACTTC
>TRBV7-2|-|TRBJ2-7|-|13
CASSLDRSYEQYF
TGTGCCAGCAGCTTAGACAGGTCCTACGAGCAGTACTTC
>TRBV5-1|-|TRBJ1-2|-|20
CASSLSIRTGLLAGNYGYTF
TGCGCCAGCAGCTTGTCTATTCGGACCGGCCTCTTGGCAGGGAACTATGGCTACACCTTC
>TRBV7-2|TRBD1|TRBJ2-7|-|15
CASSLEGQGPYEQYF
TGTGCCAGCAGCTTGGAGGGACAGGGTCCCTACGAGCAGTACTTC
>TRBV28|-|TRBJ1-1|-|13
CASSFGPEQGAFF
TGTGCCAGCAGTTTTGGCCCGGAGCAGGGCGCTTTTTTT
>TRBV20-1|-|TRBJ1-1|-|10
CSAYLIEAFF
TGCAGTGCCTACCTCATTGAAGCTTTCTTT
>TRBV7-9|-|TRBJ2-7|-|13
CASSRGGVGEQYF
TGTGCCAGCAGCAGGGGGGGGGTGGGCGAGCAGTACTTC
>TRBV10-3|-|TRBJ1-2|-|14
CATGWRGRTSGYTF
TGTGCCACCGGATGGCGGGGCCGGACCAGTGGCTACACCTTC
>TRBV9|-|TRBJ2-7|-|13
CASVYVLLYEQYF
TGTGCCAGCGTCTACGTGTTACTCTACGAGCAGTACTTC
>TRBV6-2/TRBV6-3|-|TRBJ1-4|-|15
CASSTRQTPNEKLFF
TGTGCCAGCAGTACCCGACAGACACCTAATGAAAAACTGTTTTTT
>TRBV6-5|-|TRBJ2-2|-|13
CASTKTNTGELFF
TGTGCCAGCACCAAGACAAACACCGGGGAGCTGTTTTTT
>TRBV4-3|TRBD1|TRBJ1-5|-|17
CASSQDRSGTGYQPQHF
TGCGCCAGCAGCCAAGATCGGTCGGGGACAGGTTATCAGCCCCAGCATTTT
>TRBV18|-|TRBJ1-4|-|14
CASSPLATNEKLFF
TGTGCCAGCTCACCACTCGCAACTAATGAAAAACTGTTTTTT
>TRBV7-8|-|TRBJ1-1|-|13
CASSFGTGLEAFF
TGTGCCAGCAGCTTTGGAACAGGGCTTGAAGCTTTCTTT
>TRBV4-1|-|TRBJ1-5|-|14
CASSQTQGQSPQHF
TGCGCCAGCAGCCAGACCCAGGGTCAATCGCCCCAGCATTTT
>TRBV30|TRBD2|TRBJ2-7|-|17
CAWSATSGGSPRYEQYF
TGTGCCTGGAGTGCAACTAGCGGGGGATCCCCACGCTACGAGCAGTACTTC
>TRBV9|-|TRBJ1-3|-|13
CASSPGAGNTIYF
TGTGCCAGCAGCCCCGGGGCTGGAAACACCATATATTTT